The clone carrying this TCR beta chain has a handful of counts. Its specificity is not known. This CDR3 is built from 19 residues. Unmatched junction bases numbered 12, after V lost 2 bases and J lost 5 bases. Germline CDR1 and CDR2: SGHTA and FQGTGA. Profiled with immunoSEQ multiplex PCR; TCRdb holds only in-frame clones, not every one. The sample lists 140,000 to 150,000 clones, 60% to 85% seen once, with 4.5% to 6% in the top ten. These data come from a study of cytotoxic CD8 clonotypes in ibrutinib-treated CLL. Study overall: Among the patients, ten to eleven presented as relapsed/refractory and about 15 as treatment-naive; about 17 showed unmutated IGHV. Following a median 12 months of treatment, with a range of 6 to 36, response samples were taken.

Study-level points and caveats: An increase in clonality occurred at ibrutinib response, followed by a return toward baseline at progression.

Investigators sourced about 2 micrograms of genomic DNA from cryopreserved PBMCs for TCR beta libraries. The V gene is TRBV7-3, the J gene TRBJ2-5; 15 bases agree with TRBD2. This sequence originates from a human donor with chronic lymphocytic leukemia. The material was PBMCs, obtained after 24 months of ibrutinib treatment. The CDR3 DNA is TGTGCCAGCAGCTTAGGGCCCGGACTAGCGGGAGGGCCGGGGGAGACCCAGTACTTC. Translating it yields CASSLGPGLAGGPGETQYF.